This TCR beta chain was sequenced for a study of neurological immune-mediated disorders. This clonotype appeared many times. TCRdb passed the 5' RACE reads through MiXCR, listing each CDR3 protein once. This table holds under 90,000 distinct CDR3 sequences, around 9.9% found once. The CDR3 totals 13 residues. V was shortened by 2 bases and J by 5 bases, with 8 bases between the two germline ends. Germline CDR1 reads KGHDR; CDR2 reads SFDVKD. This TCR was sampled from a man aged 45-65 years in good health. Sequencing was done on a sample of PBMCs. The chain links TRBV24-1 to TRBJ1-2; D unresolved. CDR3: CATSDSPGYGYTF. In DNA, the CDR3 is TGTGCCACCAGTGATTCCCCCGGATATGGCTACACCTTC.